This T cell receptor beta chain was recovered during a study of T cell changes during pregnancy in multiple sclerosis. The CDR3 sequence is 13 residues long. V shed 5 bases and J 5 bases; nucleotides not matched to a gene: 1. Germline assignment: CDR1 SGHRS and CDR2 YFSETQ. Profiled with immunoSEQ multiplex PCR; TCRdb holds only in-frame clones, not every one. The sample lists some 28,000 clones; approximately 90% were seen once. Source: CD4+ T cells from peripheral blood mononuclear cells, taken in the first trimester of pregnancy. The clonotype comes from a female donor in good health, enrolled as a control in a pregnancy study. The genes are TRBV5-1 and TRBJ1-5, with 10 bases that match TRBD1. CDR3 DNA: TGCGCCAGCAGGACAGGGGGCGATCAGCCCCAGCATTTT. It is translated as CASRTGGDQPQHF.